A selection of T cell receptor beta chains follows, all from one sample in a study of shared clonotypes between healthy human individuals. Clones were sequenced by immunoSEQ multiplex PCR, and TCRdb holds only the in-frame ones, with some missing. The table lists about 2.1 million clones, approximately 94% of them singletons. Input material: naive CD8+ T cells from PBMCs. Receptors originate from a man aged 18 to 30 in good health. Some clones in this sample may be carry-over from other donors' samples. The conserved cysteine and the conserved F or W are not part of the CDR3 here. Size values are once, few and many counts, or a class for expanded clones, and some rows have none.

>few|TRBV4-1
ASSPKGGKGYT
>.|TRBV13
ASSSQGGYYEQY
>.|TRBV4-1
ANLPGTEAF
>.|TRBV7-9
ASSPSGRAGDEQY
>few|TRBV5-6
ASSWGPGEDNEQF
>.|TRBV11-2
ASSFEAEILSEQY
>.|TRBV27
ASSLSPRQGTGELF
>.|TRBV19
ASATGGSKDEQF
>.|TRBV27
ASTPGTTSYNEQF
>.|TRBV27
ASSYDETEKLF
>.|TRBV18
ASSPPPGQGAVDTEAF
>.|TRBV27
ASSFKVEYEQY
>.|TRBV27
ASSLGTSRETQY
>.|TRBV4-1
ASSQDGGPSGNTIY
>.|TRBV6-1
ASSNYGYT
>once|TRBV28
ASSYPAAWPQH
>.|TRBV19
ASSMGQRTEAF
>.|TRBV19
ASIGGDTYEQY
>.|TRBV7-9
ASSLFRDGYT
>.|TRBV6-1
ASSEGVRYNEQF
>.|TRBV27
ASSPYRGVSTGELF
>once|TRBV7-9
ASSPGGTGRTDTQY
>few|TRBV15
ATSREVEGTEAF
>.|TRBV29-1
SVRAYEQY
>.|TRBV12-5
ASGLYLSPETQY
>.|TRBV7-8
ASSSRQGTLAKNIQY
>.|TRBV19
ASSLGDLETQY
>few|TRBV28
ASRLSGRAFEQY
>.|TRBV5-6
ASSRQGGGYT
>.|TRBV30
AWSPHSRADTQY
>.|TRBV19
ASSISRTGGTEAF